This T cell receptor (beta chain) originates from a study of shared clonotypes between healthy human individuals. Looking at the study overall: Every donor yielded three CD4 naive, three CD4 memory, two CD8 naive and one CD8 memory plate. Study-wide results and limits: For naive CD4 cells, roughly 5.5% of clonotypes were shared across four donors. It was expected that sequencing depth would affect clonotype sharing among donors.

All participating donors were Caucasian adults from Nashville, Tennessee. CDR1 is SGHNT and CDR2 is YYREEE in the germline V gene (reference sequence). This CDR3 has 14 residues. V shed 3 bases and J 7 bases; nucleotides not matched to a gene: 6. As concerns this clone: The antigen is unknown. Other nucleotide sequences from this sample produce the same CDR3.

Clones were sequenced by immunoSEQ multiplex PCR, and TCRdb holds only the in-frame ones, with some missing. Here the sample spans fewer than 2.5 million clones, more than 85% being singletons. This TCR derives from a man between 18 and 35 years old in good health. Some clones in this sample may be carry-over from other donors' samples. The gene calls are TRBV5-4 and TRBJ1-2, with 10 bases fitting TRBD1. Sequenced sample: naive CD4+ T cells from PBMCs. Subset of the sample: CD45RA+ positively selected. Here the CDR3 DNA reads TGTGCCAGCAGCTGGGACAGGGGAACGGGTGGCTACACCTTC. It translates to CASSWDRGTGGYTF.